The 25 T cell receptor beta chains below were found in one sample sequenced in a study of post-analysis software for immune sequencing data. The study, taken as a whole, reports: TRBV5-6, TRBV5-1 and TRBV20-1 were among a few TRBV segments more frequent in patients than controls.

Incorporated into the TCR beta cDNA libraries were unique molecular identifiers, which served to reduce PCR and sequencing biases. TCRdb passed the PCR reads through MiXCR, listing each CDR3 protein once. The repertoire consists of 550,000 to 700,000 distinct CDR3 sequences, with about 40% occurring once and the leading ten covering 1.7%. The antigens of these receptors remain unknown. The source material was blood. These TCRs come from a girl aged 5 to 17 with multiple sclerosis.

In regard to this clonotype: At one end, the junction sequence differs from germline, possibly due to a read error. V is TRBV27 and J is TRBJ1-2; 7 positions agree with TRBD1. The CDR3 runs to 15 residues. The V gene's germline CDR1 is MNHEY and CDR2 SMNVEV (reference sequence). CDR3 bases: TGTGCCGGCAGTAGTCAGGGGGGAGCTAACTATGGCTACACCTTC. Its translation: CAGSSQGGANYGYTF.

This clonotype was counted between two and nine times. The rearrangement uses TRBV12-3 or TRBV12-4 and TRBJ2-1; 13 positions match TRBD2. The CDR3 length is 16 residues. The V and J ends lost 6 bases and 1 base, in that order; junction bases with no gene match: 3. The CDR3 protein is CASRRTSGSSYNEQFF. CDR3 coding DNA: TGTGCCAGCAGGCGGACTAGCGGGAGTTCCTACAATGAGCAGTTCTTC.

This clonotype was observed a few times. The chain has TRBV21-1 and TRBJ1-2. TRBV21-1 is annotated as a pseudogene. The length of the CDR3 is 19 residues. The CDR3 loop reads CASSIKGGAGENVNYGYTF. Here the CDR3 DNA reads TGTGCCAGCAGCATCAAGGGAGGGGCGGGGGAGAACGTTAACTATGGCTACACCTTC.

CDR3 region: CASSPRGLAGETQYF. The CDR3 DNA follows: TGTGCCAGCTCACCACGGGGGTTAGCGGGGGAGACGCAGTATTTT. J is TRBJ2-3 and V is TRBV18, with 9 bases matching TRBD2. This CDR3 spans 15 amino acids. With V trimmed by 1 base and J by 9 bases, 8 bases remained unmatched. The germline gives CDR1 KGHSH, CDR2 LQKENI.

In DNA, the CDR3 is TGTGCCAGCAGCATTACCCGCTATGGCTACACCTTC. This gives the protein CASSITRYGYTF. The J gene is TRBJ1-2, the V gene TRBV12-3 or TRBV12-4; D ambiguous. CDR3 length: 12 residues. Trimming stripped 6 bases from V and 4 bases from J, with 9 bases between.

V gene TRBV13 combines with J gene TRBJ1-2; no firm D call. Trimming stripped 5 bases from V and 7 bases from J, with 14 bases between. Germline V gene lookup returns CDR1 PRHDT and CDR2 FYEKMQ (reference sequence). The CDR3 totals 13 residues. CDR3 region: CASSHSLHGGYTF. The DNA for the CDR3 is TGTGCCAGCAGCCATAGCCTTCATGGTGGCTACACCTTC.

As for this clonotype: This sequence may be a read error, since a much larger clone differs from it by one base. The rearrangement uses TRBV12-3 or TRBV12-4 and TRBJ2-4, with 9 bases aligning to TRBD2. Gene TRBJ2-5 matches the end of the DNA better, so the J call may be wrong. The CDR3 sequence is 17 residues long. The CDR3 DNA reads as TGTGCCTGCAGTTTAGGGGAACGTAGCGGGGGAGGAGAGACCCAGTACTTC. Translating gives CACSLGERSGGGETQYF.

This chain links TRBV4-1 with TRBJ2-1; possible D gene TRBD1, 5 bases. Germline CDR1 is MGHRA and CDR2 is YSYEKL. The CDR3 length is 16 residues. V lost 4 bases, J lost 0 bases, and 13 bases lay in between. The CDR3 region has the DNA TGCGCCAGCAGCCGGGGCAGCTTGAGCTCCTACAATGAGCAGTTCTTC. Amino acid sequence: CASSRGSLSSYNEQFF.

A few counts support this clonotype. The chain combines TRBV6-2 or TRBV6-3 with TRBJ2-7, with 13 nucleotides matching TRBD2. This CDR3 is built from 14 residues. Germline CDR1 MNHEY, CDR2 SVGEGT. V trimming: 9 bases; J trimming: 2 bases; junction bases outside the gene matches: 4. Here the CDR3 reads CASDGTSGTYEQYF. The CDR3 coding sequence is TGTGCCAGTGATGGGACTAGCGGGACCTACGAGCAGTACTTC.

The rearrangement links TRBV12-3 or TRBV12-4 to TRBJ2-5; TRBD1 matches at 8 bases. Germline trimming cut 5 bases from V and 2 bases from J; bases unmatched to any gene: 4. This CDR3 is built from 14 residues. The chain's CDR3 is CASSQQGGQETQYF. CDR3 in DNA: TGTGCCAGCAGTCAACAGGGGGGACAAGAGACCCAGTACTTC.

The table lists this clonotype with a few counts. The chain combines TRBV29-1 with TRBJ2-7; possible D gene TRBD1, 7 bases. The CDR3 length is 14 residues. Between the trimmed V and J ends, which lost 7 bases and 2 bases, there was a span of 18 bases. Germline lookup yields CDR1 SQVTM and CDR2 ANQGSEA. In DNA form, the CDR3 reads TGCAGCGGACGAAGGGGGGACAGCGCCTACGAGCAGTACTTC. The encoded protein is CSGRRGDSAYEQYF.

The chain has TRBV15 and TRBJ1-1, with D uncertain. The CDR3 loop spans 13 amino acids. V was shortened by 6 bases and J by 0 bases, with 8 bases between the two germline ends. The germline V gene has CDR1 LNHNV and CDR2 YYDKDF (reference sequence). CDR3 bases: TGTGCCACCAGTCGCCGGGTGAACACTGAAGCTTTCTTT. Translation: CATSRRVNTEAFF.

The chain links TRBV3-1 to TRBJ2-5; TRBD1 matches at 9 bases. Germline V gene data show CDR1 as LGHDT and CDR2 as YNNKEL (reference sequence). This CDR3 comprises 17 residues. Unmatched junction bases numbered 13, after V lost 3 bases and J lost 5 bases. The CDR3 region is CASSQISGTGISETQYF. In DNA, the CDR3 is TGTGCCAGCAGCCAGATTTCCGGGACAGGGATTTCGGAGACCCAGTACTTC.

This clonotype was observed a few times. The gene calls are TRBV7-9 and TRBJ2-7; possibly TRBD1 or TRBD2 for D (6 bases each). This CDR3 is 15 amino acids long. Trimming removed 4 bases from V and 4 bases from J, with 17 bases in between. CDR1 and CDR2 (germline): SEHNR, FQNEAQ (reference sequence). This chain's CDR3 is CASSSSGAGAYEQYF. In DNA form, the CDR3 reads TGTGCCAGCAGCTCCTCGGGGGCAGGGGCGTACGAGCAGTACTTC.

The chain recombines TRBV12-3 or TRBV12-4 with TRBJ2-7, with D perhaps TRBD1 (7 bases). The length of the CDR3 is 14 residues. Trimming pared 0 bases from V and 4 bases from J, leaving 10 bases between. For the CDR3, the DNA is TGTGCCAGCAGTTTAGCCAGGGGGGCGTACGAGCAGTACTTC. Translating gives CASSLARGAYEQYF.

The chain has TRBV9 and TRBJ2-3; 11 bases match TRBD2. The CDR3 runs 17 residues. Germline V gene lookup returns CDR1 SGDLS and CDR2 YYNGEE. The V segment lost 3 bases and the J segment 6 bases; nucleotides outside the gene matches: 12. The CDR3 coding sequence is TGTGCCAGCAGCGCTAAATTAGCGGGGGGGCTTTCGGATACGCAGTATTTT. It encodes CASSAKLAGGLSDTQYF.

There are a few counts of this clonotype. The chain recombines TRBV20-1 with TRBJ1-1; D is undetermined. This CDR3 has 11 amino acids. Trimming pared 3 bases from V and 3 bases from J, leaving 5 bases between. The germline V gene has CDR1 DFQATT and CDR2 SNEGSKA (reference sequence). CDR3 protein: CSASHYTEAFF. CDR3 coding DNA: TGCAGTGCTAGCCACTACACTGAAGCTTTCTTT.

On this clonotype: Germline and junction disagree at one end, which may indicate a read error. The chain links TRBV2 to TRBJ2-4; TRBD2 matches at 11 bases. Germline CDR1 reads SNHLY; CDR2 reads FYNNEI. This CDR3 is built from 14 residues. The CDR3 sequence is CVSTSGSRRVEQYF. CDR3 DNA sequence: TGTGTCAGCACTAGCGGGAGTCGTCGGGTTGAGCAGTACTTC. The full variable domain, its missing parts supplied by reference TRBV2 and TRBJ2-4, is EPEVTQTPSHQVTQMGQEVILRCVPISNHLYFYWYRQILGQKVEFLVSFYNNEISEKSEIFDDQFSVERPDGSNFTLKIRSTKLEDSAMYFCVSTSGSRRVEQYFGAGTRLSVL.

The chain is built from TRBV27 and TRBJ2-3, with no clear D. The CDR3 spans 13 residues. Trimming removed 5 bases at V and 2 bases at J, with 8 bases between. Germline values: CDR1 MNHEY, CDR2 SMNVEV (reference sequence). CDR3 loop: CASSNLPTDTQYF. In DNA, the CDR3 is TGTGCCAGCAGTAACTTACCCACAGATACGCAGTATTTT.

This clonotype has only a few counts. This sequence joins TRBV5-1 and TRBJ1-2; D is perhaps TRBD1 (6 bases). CDR3 length: 16 amino acids. Trimming took 4 bases from V and 2 from J, leaving 18 bases between them. Germline CDR1 and CDR2: SGHRS and YFSETQ. As DNA, the CDR3 is TGCGCCAGCAGCCCCGACCTCACAGGGCAGAACTATGGCTACACCTTC. This sequence encodes CASSPDLTGQNYGYTF.

J is TRBJ2-7 and V is TRBV27, with 7 bases aligning to TRBD1. This CDR3 region has 15 residues. Germline loops: CDR1 MNHEY, CDR2 SMNVEV (reference sequence). The junction had 5 bases not matched to a gene; V was cut back by 1 base and J by 2 bases. The CDR3 bases are TGTGCCAGCAGTTTATGGGAGACAGGGCCCTACGAGCAGTACTTC. This translates into CASSLWETGPYEQYF.

This clonotype has a single count. Germline and junction disagree at one end, which may indicate a read error. This sequence joins TRBV27 and TRBJ1-2; 9 bases fit TRBD1. Germline CDR1 and CDR2: MNHEY and SMNVEV (reference sequence). The length of the CDR3 is 13 residues. In DNA form, the CDR3 reads TGTGCCGGCAGTTTTAGGGACAGGGATGGCTACACCTTC. Translating gives CAGSFRDRDGYTF.

This clonotype came up once. The chain joins TRBV7-9 to TRBJ2-1, with TRBD2 as a possible D gene (6 bases). The CDR3 loop spans 16 amino acids. Germline-derived CDR1 and CDR2 are SEHNR and FQNEAQ (reference sequence). The V and J ends lost 6 bases and 5 bases respectively, with 20 bases between them. The CDR3 nucleotides read TGTGCCAGCAGTTATCGATTCGGAGGGAGTGACAATGAGCAGTTCTTC. Translating gives CASSYRFGGSDNEQFF.

This clonotype was detected only a few times. This chain joins TRBV5-1 and TRBJ2-1, with 12 bases identical to TRBD2. The CDR3 spans 17 residues. Germline CDR1 and CDR2: SGHRS and YFSETQ. V dropped 7 bases and J dropped 3; count of bases not matched to a gene: 11. The CDR3 DNA sequence: TGCGCCAGCCAAAGGCTAGCGGGAGGGTTAAGCTACAATGAGCAGTTCTTC. Translating it yields CASQRLAGGLSYNEQFF.

This clonotype was found a few times. The chain joins TRBV6-5 to TRBJ2-7, with TRBD1 identical over 9 bases. Trimming removed 6 bases from V and 0 bases from J; junction bases left unmatched: 6. From germline, CDR1 is MNHEY and CDR2 SVGAGI. The CDR3 runs to 15 residues. The CDR3 spells CASRPQTGGSYEQYF. The CDR3 region has the DNA TGTGCCAGCAGACCCCAGACAGGGGGCTCCTACGAGCAGTACTTC.